This entry is about one T cell receptor (beta chain). There is no known antigen for this receptor. No quality values exist for individual bases; no much larger clone is one base distant. Sorted unstimulated T cells and proliferating T cells recovered from mixed lymphocyte reactions were subjected to TCRbeta CDR3 sequencing. Fresh whole blood from ten HLA-typed healthy donors served as the source for isolating PBMCs. The sample belongs to a study of siplizumab effects on memory and regulatory T cells (dated by TCRdb to about 2019). About the full investigation: The effect of the anti-CD2 antibody siplizumab on alloreactive T-cell subsets was examined in allogeneic mixed lymphocyte reactions constructed from human PBMCs.

Library method: the immunoSEQ multiplex PCR assay. The deep sequencing platform assayed approximately 10^5 TCR templates per sample. Genomic DNA extracted from sorted T cells was used for TCRbeta CDR3 sequencing. In the source study's methods: The R programming language was used for clonal analysis of TCRbeta CDR3 data. Alloreactive CD4+ and CD8+ clones were identified by comparing unstimulated samples to CFSE-low samples taken after the reaction. Regulatory or non-regulatory origin was assigned to alloreactive CD4+ clones by matching of sequences to sorted unstimulated Treg and non-Treg repertoires. The table comes from immuneACCESS by way of TCRdb, which keeps in-frame sequences with V and J called. Part of the clones is missing from these tables; in studies checked, under half for an unresolved V gene and the rest for unknown reasons. From that table come the V and J calls and clone size; the DNA was used to work out D and trimming. This sample has 70,000 to 90,000 clones in its table, and 80% to 90% of those were observed once. The ten largest clonotypes hold about 15% of the sample.

Study-level results and caveats: Unstimulated naive T cells appeared more diverse than memory T cells, and naive cells seemed to contribute substantially to the alloresponse. Roughly 80-95% of proliferating CD4+ or CD8+ clones could not be assigned a naive or memory phenotype. Among mappable alloreactive CD4+ clones, an average Treg-derived fraction of less than 70% was observed with siplizumab, compared with less than 35% in control reactions. Whether proliferating Tregs from siplizumab cultures actually had suppressive function was not functionally confirmed. Because sequences at frequencies below about 10^-5 were poorly captured, only a minor fraction of alloreactive clones could be mapped back to unstimulated subsets. The cumulative frequency of alloreactive sequences traceable to unstimulated CD4+ memory T cells was significantly reduced by siplizumab.

Germline trimming: 5 bases from V, 5 bases from J; junction bases outside gene matches: 16. Taken from the germline V gene (reference sequence), the CDR1 and CDR2 loops are GTSNPN and SVGIG. Measured from the cysteine to the phenylalanine, the CDR3 is 17 residues long. Left in the record is the CDR3 DNA by itself, 51 bases read in frame from the first base. This sequence uses TRBV30 and TRBJ2-2, with 8 bases in between that match TRBD1. Sequencing input: CD4+ T cells sorted from blood. The sequence was obtained from a human donor in good health. The CDR3 loop reads CAWVHPSGGGITGELFF. In nucleotides, the sequence is TGTGCCTGGGTGCACCCATCAGGGGGCGGGATAACCGGGGAGCTGTTTTTT.